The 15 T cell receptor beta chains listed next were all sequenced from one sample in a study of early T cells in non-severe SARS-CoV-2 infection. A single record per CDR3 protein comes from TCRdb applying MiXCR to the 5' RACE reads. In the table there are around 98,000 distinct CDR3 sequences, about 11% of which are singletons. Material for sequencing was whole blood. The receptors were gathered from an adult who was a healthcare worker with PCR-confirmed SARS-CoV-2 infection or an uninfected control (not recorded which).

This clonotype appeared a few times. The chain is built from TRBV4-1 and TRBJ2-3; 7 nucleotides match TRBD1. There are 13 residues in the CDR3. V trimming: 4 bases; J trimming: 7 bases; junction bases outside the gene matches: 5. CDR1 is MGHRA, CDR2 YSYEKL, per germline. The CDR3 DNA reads TGCGCCAGCAGCCTCACACAGGGGAATACGCAGTATTTT. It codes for CASSLTQGNTQYF.

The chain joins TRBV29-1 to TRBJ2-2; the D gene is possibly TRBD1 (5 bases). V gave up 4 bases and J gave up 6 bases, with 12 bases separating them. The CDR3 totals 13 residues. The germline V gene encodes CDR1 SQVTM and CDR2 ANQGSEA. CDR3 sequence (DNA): TGCAGCGTTGGACAGATAGTGGCCGGGGAGCTGTTTTTT. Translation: CSVGQIVAGELFF.

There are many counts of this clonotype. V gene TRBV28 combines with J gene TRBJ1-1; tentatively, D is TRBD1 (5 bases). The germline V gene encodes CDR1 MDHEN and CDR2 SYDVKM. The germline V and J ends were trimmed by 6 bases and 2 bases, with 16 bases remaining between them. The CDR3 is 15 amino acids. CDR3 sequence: CASSYRTGGNTEAFF. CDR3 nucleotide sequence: TGTGCCAGCAGCTATCGGACGGGGGGAAACACTGAAGCTTTCTTT.

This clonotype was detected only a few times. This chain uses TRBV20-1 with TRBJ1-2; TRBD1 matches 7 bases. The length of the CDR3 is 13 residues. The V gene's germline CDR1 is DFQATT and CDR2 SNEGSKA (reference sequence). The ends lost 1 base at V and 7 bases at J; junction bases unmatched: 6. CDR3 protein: CSARGGGGAGYTF. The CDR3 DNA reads TGCAGTGCTAGAGGGGGAGGGGGCGCTGGCTACACCTTC.

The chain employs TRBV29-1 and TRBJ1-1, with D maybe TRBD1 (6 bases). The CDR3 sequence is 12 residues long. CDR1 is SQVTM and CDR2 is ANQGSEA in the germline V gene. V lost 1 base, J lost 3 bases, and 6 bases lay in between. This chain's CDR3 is CSVEAGDTEAFF. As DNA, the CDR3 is TGCAGCGTTGAAGCAGGGGACACTGAAGCTTTCTTT.

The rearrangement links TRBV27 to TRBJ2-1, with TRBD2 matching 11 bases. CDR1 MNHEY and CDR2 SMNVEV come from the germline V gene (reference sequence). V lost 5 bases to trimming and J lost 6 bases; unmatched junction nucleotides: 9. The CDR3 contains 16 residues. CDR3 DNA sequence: TGTGCCAGCAGTGAGGTCTTAGCGGGAGGGTCCAATGAGCAGTTCTTC. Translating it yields CASSEVLAGGSNEQFF.

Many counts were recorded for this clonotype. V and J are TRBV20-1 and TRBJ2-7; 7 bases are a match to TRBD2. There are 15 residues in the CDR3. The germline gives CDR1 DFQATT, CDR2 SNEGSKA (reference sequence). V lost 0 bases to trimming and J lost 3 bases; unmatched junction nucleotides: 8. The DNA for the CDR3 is TGCAGTGCTAGAGATATATCGCTAGCGGACTACGAGCAGTACTTC. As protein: CSARDISLADYEQYF.

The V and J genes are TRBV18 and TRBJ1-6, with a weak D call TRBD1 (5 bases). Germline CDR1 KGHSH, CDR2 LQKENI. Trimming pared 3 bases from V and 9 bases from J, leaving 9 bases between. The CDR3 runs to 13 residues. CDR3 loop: CASSPTDLSPLHF. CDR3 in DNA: TGTGCCAGCTCACCGACAGATCTTTCACCCCTCCACTTT.

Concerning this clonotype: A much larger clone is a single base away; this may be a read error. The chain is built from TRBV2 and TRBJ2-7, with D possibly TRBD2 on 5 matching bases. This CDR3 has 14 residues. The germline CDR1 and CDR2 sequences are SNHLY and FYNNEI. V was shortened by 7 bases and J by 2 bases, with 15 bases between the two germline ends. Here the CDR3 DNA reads TGTGCCAGCATAGGAGGCAGGTCCCCCTACGAGCAGTACTTC. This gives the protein CASIGGRSPYEQYF. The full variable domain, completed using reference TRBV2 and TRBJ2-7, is EPEVTQTPSHQVTQMGQEVILRCVPISNHLYFYWYRQILGQKVEFLVSFYNNEISEKSEIFDDQFSVERPDGSNFTLKIRSTKLEDSAMYFCASIGGRSPYEQYFGPGTRLTVT.

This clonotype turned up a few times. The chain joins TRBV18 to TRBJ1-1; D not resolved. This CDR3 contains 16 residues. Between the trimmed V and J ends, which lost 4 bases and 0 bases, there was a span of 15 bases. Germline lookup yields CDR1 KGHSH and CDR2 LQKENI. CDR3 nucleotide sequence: TGTGCCAGCTCACTTCGATCCCAAAACATGAACACTGAAGCTTTCTTT. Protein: CASSLRSQNMNTEAFF. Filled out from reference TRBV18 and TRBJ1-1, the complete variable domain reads NAGVMQNPRHLVRRRGQEARLRCSPMKGHSHVYWYRQLPEEGLKFMVYLQKENIIDESGMPKERFSAEFPKEGPSILRIQQVVRGDSAAYFCASSLRSQNMNTEAFFGQGTRLTVV.

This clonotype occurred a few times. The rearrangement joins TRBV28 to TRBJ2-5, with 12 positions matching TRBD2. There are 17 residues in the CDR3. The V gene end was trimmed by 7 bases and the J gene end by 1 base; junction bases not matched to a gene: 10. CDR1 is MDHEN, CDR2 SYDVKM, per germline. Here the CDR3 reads CASIRRLAGESQETQYF. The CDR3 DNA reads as TGTGCCAGCATTAGGAGACTAGCGGGAGAATCCCAAGAGACCCAGTACTTC.

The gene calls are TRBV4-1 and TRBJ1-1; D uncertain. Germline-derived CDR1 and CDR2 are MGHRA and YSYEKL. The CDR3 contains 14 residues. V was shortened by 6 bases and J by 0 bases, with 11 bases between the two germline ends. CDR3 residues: CASRNWQLNTEAFF. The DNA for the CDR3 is TGCGCCAGCAGGAATTGGCAGTTGAACACTGAAGCTTTCTTT.

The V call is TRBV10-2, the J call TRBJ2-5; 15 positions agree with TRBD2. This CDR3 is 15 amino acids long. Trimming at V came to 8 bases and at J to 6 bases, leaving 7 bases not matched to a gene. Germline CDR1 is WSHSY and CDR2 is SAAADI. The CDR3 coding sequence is TGCGCCAGCGCCGGGACTAGCGGGAGGACGAAGACCCAGTACTTC. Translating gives CASAGTSGRTKTQYF.

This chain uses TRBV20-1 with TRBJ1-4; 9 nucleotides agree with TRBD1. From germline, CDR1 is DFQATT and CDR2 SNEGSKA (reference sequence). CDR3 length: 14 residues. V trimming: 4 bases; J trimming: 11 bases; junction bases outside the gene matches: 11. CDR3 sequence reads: CSAITGTGIEKLFF. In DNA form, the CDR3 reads TGCAGTGCTATTACCGGGACAGGGATTGAGAAACTGTTTTTT.

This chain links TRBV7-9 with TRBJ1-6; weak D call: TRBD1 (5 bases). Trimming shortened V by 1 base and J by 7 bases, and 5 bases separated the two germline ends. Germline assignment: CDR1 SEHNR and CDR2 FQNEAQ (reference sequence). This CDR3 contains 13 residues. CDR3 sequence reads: CASSLEGNSPLHF. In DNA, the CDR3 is TGTGCCAGCAGCTTAGAGGGGAATTCACCCCTCCACTTT.